The 9 T cell receptor beta chains given below trace back to one sample, sequenced in a study of T-cell memory formation after mild COVID-19. TCRdb processed the 5' RACE reads anew with MiXCR; each CDR3 protein has one entry. The data contain about 84,000 distinct CDR3 sequences, 14% of them singletons. Sequences were obtained from PBMCs or a T cell subset sorted from them (not recorded which). The receptors come from an adult woman who had mild COVID-19 (a few samples of this study predate the infection). Cell type and time point are not known.

The gene calls are TRBV29-1 and TRBJ2-6, with a possible D match to TRBD1 (5 bases). In germline, CDR1 is SQVTM, CDR2 ANQGSEA. The CDR3 has 16 residues. V lost 6 bases and J lost 0, with 15 bases in between. CDR3 coding DNA: TGCAGCGTCCCGTGGGCCCAGGGCTCTGGGGCCAACGTCCTGACTTTC. Translation: CSVPWAQGSGANVLTF. The full variable domain, rest sourced from reference TRBV29-1 and TRBJ2-6, is SAVISQKPSRDICQRGTSLTIQCQVDSQVTMMFWYRQQPGQSLTLIATANQGSEATYESGFVIDKFPISRPNLTFSTLTVSNMSPEDSSIYLCSVPWAQGSGANVLTFGAGSRLTVL.

The rearrangement uses TRBV4-1 and TRBJ2-2; 8 nucleotides line up with TRBD1. CDR1 and CDR2 (germline): MGHRA, YSYEKL. CDR3 length: 18 amino acids. With 8 bases clipped from V and 5 bases from J, the junction kept 19 bases outside the gene matches. CDR3 amino acids: CASGPPPATTGETGELFF. In DNA, the CDR3 is TGCGCCAGCGGCCCCCCCCCAGCCACGACAGGGGAGACCGGGGAGCTGTTTTTT.

This chain connects TRBV27 to TRBJ2-7; the D is unclear. Germline values: CDR1 MNHEY, CDR2 SMNVEV (reference sequence). This CDR3 comprises 13 residues. V dropped 2 bases and J dropped 1 base, with 6 bases sitting between them. The CDR3 loop is CASSLGESYEQYF. The CDR3 region has the DNA TGTGCCAGCAGTTTAGGAGAGTCCTACGAGCAGTACTTC.

Only a few counts were recorded for this clonotype. The V and J genes are TRBV20-1 and TRBJ2-7; D possibly uses TRBD1 or TRBD2 (5 bases each). CDR1 and CDR2 from the germline V gene are DFQATT and SNEGSKA (reference sequence). The CDR3 totals 16 residues. The V gene lost 3 bases and the J gene lost 6 bases, with 24 bases spanning the gap. CDR3 sequence: CSARAPFGDGTSEQYF. The CDR3 DNA reads TGCAGTGCTAGGGCCCCATTCGGGGACGGGACCAGCGAGCAGTACTTC.

The chain uses TRBV29-1 and TRBJ2-7; D possibly matches TRBD1 or TRBD2 (5 bases each). This CDR3 spans 14 amino acids. V lost 1 base to trimming and J lost 3 bases, with 13 bases between them. CDR1 is SQVTM, CDR2 ANQGSEA, per germline. CDR3 region: CSVEGEGTLYEQYF. CDR3 DNA sequence: TGCAGCGTTGAAGGTGAGGGGACCCTCTACGAGCAGTACTTC.

The V and J genes are TRBV29-1 and TRBJ2-1; D remains ambiguous. V shed 7 bases and J shed 3 bases, with 13 bases lying between them. Germline CDR1 reads SQVTM; CDR2 reads ANQGSEA. The CDR3 loop spans 13 amino acids. CDR3 nucleotide sequence: TGCAGCGCGCGACCGAGGAACTACAATGAGCAGTTCTTC. It is translated as CSARPRNYNEQFF.

There are many counts of this clonotype. The chain has TRBV4-2 and TRBJ2-1; perhaps TRBD1 as D (5 bases). V lost 0 bases to trimming and J lost 8 bases, with 14 bases between them. CDR1 is LGHNA and CDR2 is YNFKEQ in the germline V gene. The CDR3 spans 15 residues. In DNA, the CDR3 is TGTGCCAGCAGCCAAGAATCCGGGCAGGGTCATGAGCAGTTCTTC. Its protein is CASSQESGQGHEQFF.

This clonotype occurred a few times. V gene TRBV4-1 combines with J gene TRBJ2-3; D remains unclear. CDR3 size: 14 residues. Germline V gives CDR1 MGHRA, CDR2 YSYEKL. V lost 1 base and J 4 bases, leaving 9 bases between the germline ends. CDR3 nucleotides: TGCGCCAGCAGCCAAGGAAGTGACTCAGATACGCAGTATTTT. Residues: CASSQGSDSDTQYF.

In nucleotides, the CDR3 is TGCAGTGCTAGGGGCCTGCGGCCCCCCTACGAGCAGTACTTC. Translation: CSARGLRPPYEQYF. V usage is TRBV20-1 and J usage is TRBJ2-7, with D hard to call. The CDR3 has 14 amino acids. V was trimmed by 3 bases and J by 2 bases, leaving 14 bases between them. The germline V gene encodes CDR1 DFQATT and CDR2 SNEGSKA (reference sequence).